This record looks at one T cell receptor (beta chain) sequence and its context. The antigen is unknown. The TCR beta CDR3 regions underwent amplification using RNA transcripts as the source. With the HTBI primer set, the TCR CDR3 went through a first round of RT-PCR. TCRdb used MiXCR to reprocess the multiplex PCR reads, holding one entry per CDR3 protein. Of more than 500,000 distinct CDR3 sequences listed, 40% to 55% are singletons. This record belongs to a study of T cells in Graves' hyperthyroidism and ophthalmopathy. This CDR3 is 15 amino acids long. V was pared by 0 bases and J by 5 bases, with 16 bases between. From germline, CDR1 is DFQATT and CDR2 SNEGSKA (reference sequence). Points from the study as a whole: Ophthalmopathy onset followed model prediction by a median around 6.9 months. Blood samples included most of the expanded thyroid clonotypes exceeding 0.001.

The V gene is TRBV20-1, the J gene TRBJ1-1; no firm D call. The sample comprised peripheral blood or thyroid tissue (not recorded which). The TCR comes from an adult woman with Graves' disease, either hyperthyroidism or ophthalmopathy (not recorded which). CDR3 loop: CSARDPKELETEAFF. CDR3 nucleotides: TGCAGTGCTAGAGATCCTAAGGAGTTGGAGACTGAAGCTTTCTTT.